Sequencing of this T cell receptor (beta chain) was carried out in a study of T-cell memory formation after mild COVID-19. Overall study results and limits: Contracting CD8+ clones were enriched in EMRA, CD4+ mainly in CM and EM.

Note on this clonotype: Its specificity is not known.

In TCRdb, the 5' RACE reads were re-called with MiXCR into one record per CDR3 protein. Among approximately 560,000 distinct CDR3 sequences listed, 15% to 20% were seen once. The receptor was derived from an adult woman who had mild COVID-19 (a few samples of this study predate the infection). Cell type and time point are not known. The source material was PBMCs or a T cell subset sorted from them (not recorded which).

Here the CDR3 reads CASSLVLLQVGAGELFF. For the CDR3, the DNA is TGCGCCAGCAGCTTGGTACTACTCCAGGTTGGGGCCGGGGAGCTGTTTTTT. This rearrangement joins TRBV5-1 to TRBJ2-2; D remains unclear. V gave up 0 bases and J gave up 6 bases, with 18 bases separating them. The germline gives CDR1 SGHRS, CDR2 YFSETQ. The CDR3 consists of 17 residues.